Listed below are T cell receptor beta chains from one sample, sequenced in a study of cytomegalovirus exposure and HLA in healthy donors. TCRdb keeps only in-frame clones here, not all; method: immunoSEQ multiplex PCR. Of about 120,000 clones listed, 70% are singletons. Sample: PBMCs. These TCRs come from a man aged 25-45 years in good health and CMV-seropositive. The conserved cysteine and the conserved F or W are not part of the CDR3 here.

v_gene: TRBV9
len: 13
CDR3aa: ASSVGDRNNEKLF

v_gene: TRBV5-1
len: 13
CDR3aa: ASSLGRADTGELF

v_gene: TRBV25-1
len: 12
CDR3aa: ASSDQGSGTEAF

v_gene: TRBV7-2
len: 13
CDR3aa: ASSLGGGYTDTQY

v_gene: TRBV5-1
len: 13
CDR3aa: ASSLRGFIADTQY

v_gene: TRBV7-2
len: 14
CDR3aa: ASSRLAGGKTDTQY

v_gene: TRBV5-4
len: 14
CDR3aa: ASSPGGTGVWNEQF

v_gene: TRBV11-3
len: 15
CDR3aa: ASSSLRDYRSYNEQF

v_gene: TRBV9
len: 15
CDR3aa: ASSVLPDREPSGGYT

v_gene: TRBV27
len: 13
CDR3aa: ASSLTGDSTDTQY

v_gene: TRBV19
len: 15
CDR3aa: ASSIDLTGGSQNEQF

v_gene: TRBV25-1
len: 14
CDR3aa: ASSELTSGTYNEQF

v_gene: TRBV19
len: 13
CDR3aa: ASSLQGPPGNTQY

v_gene: TRBV4-3
len: 16
CDR3aa: ASSQESGIVSPSDTQY

v_gene: TRBV7-2
len: 13
CDR3aa: ASSLDRGAQETQY

v_gene: TRBV4-1
len: 15
CDR3aa: ASSQVLRTGGNTEAF

v_gene: TRBV7-9
len: 14
CDR3aa: ASRNGGGPNTGELF

v_gene: TRBV19
len: 13
CDR3aa: ASSSPRATNEKLF

v_gene: TRBV28
len: 11
CDR3aa: ALRGPMNTEAF

v_gene: TRBV5-4
len: 12
CDR3aa: ASSSEQGLYGYT

v_gene: TRBV28
len: 13
CDR3aa: ASSPRGPFNYGYT

v_gene: TRBV25-1
len: 12
CDR3aa: ASSEGTILRKAF

v_gene: TRBV5-1
len: 14
CDR3aa: ASSLGTVATGRGAF

v_gene: TRBV28
len: 11
CDR3aa: ASSRQGAYGYT

v_gene: TRBV10-3
len: 14
CDR3aa: AISESEGRSYNEQF

v_gene: TRBV6-5
len: 13
CDR3aa: ASRVLGGGDTEAF

v_gene: TRBV11-2
len: 14
CDR3aa: ASSLSLTGEKSKLF

v_gene: TRBV9
len: 13
CDR3aa: ASSVGAGGPETQY

v_gene: TRBV19
len: 13
CDR3aa: ASSSTGLAGFQRF

v_gene: TRBV5-4
len: 11
CDR3aa: ASSVPPPDTQY

v_gene: TRBV6-6
len: 11
CDR3aa: ASSYGTGEGVV

v_gene: TRBV7-8
len: 11
CDR3aa: ASRNSGGYEQY